This T cell receptor (beta chain) was documented in a study of technical replicates of blood from several donors. Sequencing was performed with immunoSEQ multiplex PCR; in TCRdb, only in-frame clones are kept and a portion is missing. The sample lists roughly 79,000 clones; around four fifths were seen once. Germline loops: CDR1 LNHDA, CDR2 SQIVND (reference sequence). The CDR3 totals 15 residues. V shed 5 bases, J shed 7 bases, and the junction held 10 bases outside the gene matches. This clonotype was obtained from a human donor in good health. Some clones in this sample may be carry-over from other donors' samples. The V call is TRBV19, the J call TRBJ1-2; 10 bases are a match to TRBD1. The sequenced material came from PBMCs. In nucleotides, the CDR3 is TGTGCCAGTAGTCAGGGGGGACAGGGGCATCTTGGCTACACCTTC. Translating gives CASSQGGQGHLGYTF.